The clone carrying this TCR beta chain was seen ten or more times. What it binds is unknown. TCRdb passed the RACE reads through MiXCR, listing each CDR3 protein once. The sample lists 300,000 to 400,000 distinct CDR3 sequences, roughly 4.6% seen once, with 2% to 3% in the top ten. This entry comes from a study of human T cells and chemical hapten exposure. At the level of the study: Upper inner arm skin measuring around 2 cm by around 2 cm received 2% DPC for sensitization. Study-wide results and caveats: After DPC sensitization, TCRs above 1 in 1000 frequency showed no change.

Time point of the sample: pre-sensitization, week 0. Noted treatment: therapeutic diphenylcyclopropenone sensitization with weekly scalp DPC. Blood was collected ahead of every patch test applied. The CDR3 extends over 13 amino acids. Between the trimmed V and J ends, which lost 2 bases and 4 bases, there was a span of 6 bases. The germline CDR1 and CDR2 sequences are MNHNY and SVGAGI (reference sequence). Source: whole blood, taken in connection with sensitization to the hapten diphenylcyclopropenone (DPC). The sequence was collected from a woman aged 50 to 65 with alopecia areata. Some clones in this sample may be carry-over from other donors' samples. The V gene is TRBV6-6, the J gene TRBJ2-1; D is unresolved. CDR3 DNA sequence: TGTGCCAGCAGTTACGACACGTACAATGAGCAGTTCTTC. Its translation: CASSYDTYNEQFF.